What follows describes a single T cell receptor (beta chain). The data stem from a study of blood T cell repertoires in COVID-19. Study background: Acute-phase and convalescent COVID-19 samples originated in the United States, Italy and Spain. PBMCs, B-cell-depleted T cells, or T cells were the source of the cDNA or gDNA that made up the material.

TCRdb's copy holds only in-frame clones and misses some; the assay was immunoSEQ multiplex PCR. This sample has about 96,000 clones, with 85% to 90% found just once. The CDR3 runs to 15 residues. Germline V gene data show CDR1 as LNHDA and CDR2 as SQIVND (reference sequence). V shed 7 bases and J 0 bases; nucleotides not matched to a gene: 8. V usage is TRBV19 and J usage is TRBJ2-5; the match to TRBD2 covers 7 bases. The origin of this receptor is a human donor with COVID-19, enrolled during active disease. The donor label of this sample is uncertain. Source material: peripheral blood. The CDR3 coding sequence is TGTGCCAGTACCCCGAGCGGGACCCACCAAGAGACCCAGTACTTC. As protein: CASTPSGTHQETQYF.